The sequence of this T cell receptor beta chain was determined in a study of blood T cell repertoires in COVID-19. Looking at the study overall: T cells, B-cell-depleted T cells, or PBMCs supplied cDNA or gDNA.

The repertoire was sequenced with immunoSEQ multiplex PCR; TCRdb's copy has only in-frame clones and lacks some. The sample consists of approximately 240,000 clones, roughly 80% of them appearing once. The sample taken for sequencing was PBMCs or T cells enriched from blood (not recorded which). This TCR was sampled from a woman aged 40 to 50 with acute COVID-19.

The CDR3 DNA follows: TGTGCCAGCAGTTCGACCCTGCGGGGGGGCACCTACGAGCAGTACTTC. Its protein product is CASSSTLRGGTYEQYF. The rearrangement uses TRBV6-6 and TRBJ2-7; TRBD2 agrees at 9 bases. The CDR3 extends over 16 amino acids. From germline, CDR1 is MNHNY and CDR2 SVGAGI (reference sequence). V lost 4 bases, J lost 2 bases, and 9 bases stayed unmatched.